Detailed here is one T cell receptor beta chain. This CDR3 region has 17 residues. With 4 bases clipped from V and 4 bases from J, the junction kept 16 bases outside the gene matches. Germline CDR1 reads SGHRS; CDR2 reads YFSETQ. One entry per CDR3 protein, called by TCRdb with MiXCR from the RT-PCR reads. The table shows about 680,000 distinct CDR3 sequences, with approximately 15% occurring only once. The genes are TRBV5-1 and TRBJ1-2, with 7 bases that match TRBD1. The receptor comes from a female donor in good health, serving as a healthy control. Sequenced material: memory CD4+ T cells from blood. The CDR3 loop reads CASSIGPTGIFLYGYTF. The CDR3 DNA reads as TGCGCCAGCAGCATTGGCCCGACAGGGATTTTCCTCTATGGCTACACCTTC.